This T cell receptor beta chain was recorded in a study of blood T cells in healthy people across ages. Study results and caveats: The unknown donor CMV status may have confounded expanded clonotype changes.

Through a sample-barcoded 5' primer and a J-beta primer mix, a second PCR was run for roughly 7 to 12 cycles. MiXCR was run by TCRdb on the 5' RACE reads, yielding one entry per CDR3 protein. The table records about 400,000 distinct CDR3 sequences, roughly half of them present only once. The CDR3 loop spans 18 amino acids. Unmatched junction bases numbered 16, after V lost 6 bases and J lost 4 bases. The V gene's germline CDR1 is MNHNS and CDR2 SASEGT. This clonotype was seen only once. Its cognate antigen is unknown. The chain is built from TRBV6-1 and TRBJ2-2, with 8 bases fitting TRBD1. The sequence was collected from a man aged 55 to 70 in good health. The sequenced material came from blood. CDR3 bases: TGTGCCAGCAGAGAACAGAAGACAGGGGACCGTGGCACCGGGGAGCTGTTTTTT. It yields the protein CASREQKTGDRGTGELFF.